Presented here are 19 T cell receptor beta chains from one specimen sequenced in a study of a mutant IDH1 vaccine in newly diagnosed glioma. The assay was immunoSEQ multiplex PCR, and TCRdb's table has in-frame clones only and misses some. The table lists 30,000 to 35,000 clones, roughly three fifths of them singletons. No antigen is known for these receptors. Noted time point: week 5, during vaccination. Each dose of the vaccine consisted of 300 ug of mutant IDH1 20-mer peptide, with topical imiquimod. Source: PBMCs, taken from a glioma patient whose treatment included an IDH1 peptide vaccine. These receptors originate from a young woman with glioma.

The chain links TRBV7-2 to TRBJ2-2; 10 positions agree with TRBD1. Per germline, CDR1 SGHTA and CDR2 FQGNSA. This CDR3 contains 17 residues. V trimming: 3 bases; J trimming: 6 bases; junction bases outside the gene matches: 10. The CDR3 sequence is CASSFNRAGTGAGELFF. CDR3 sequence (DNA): TGTGCCAGCAGCTTCAACCGAGCCGGGACAGGGGCCGGGGAGCTGTTTTTT.

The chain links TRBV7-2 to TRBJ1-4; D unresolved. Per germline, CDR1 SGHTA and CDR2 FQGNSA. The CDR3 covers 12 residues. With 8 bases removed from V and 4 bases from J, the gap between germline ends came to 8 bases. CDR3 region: CASDKGNEKLFF. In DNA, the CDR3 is TGTGCCAGCGACAAGGGTAATGAAAAACTGTTTTTT. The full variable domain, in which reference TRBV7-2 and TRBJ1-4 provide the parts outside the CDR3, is GAGVSQSPSNKVTEKGKDVELRCDPISGHTALYWYRQSLGQGLEFLIYFQGNSAPDKSGLPSDRFSAERTGGSVSTLTIQRTQQEDSAVYLCASDKGNEKLFFGSGTQLSVL.

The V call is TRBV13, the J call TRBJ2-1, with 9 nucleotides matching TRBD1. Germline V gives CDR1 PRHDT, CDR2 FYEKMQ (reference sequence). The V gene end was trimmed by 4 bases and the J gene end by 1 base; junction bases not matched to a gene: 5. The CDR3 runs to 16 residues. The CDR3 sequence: CASSSGQGLSYNEQFF. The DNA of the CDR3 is TGTGCCAGCAGCTCGGGACAGGGTCTTTCCTACAATGAGCAGTTCTTC.

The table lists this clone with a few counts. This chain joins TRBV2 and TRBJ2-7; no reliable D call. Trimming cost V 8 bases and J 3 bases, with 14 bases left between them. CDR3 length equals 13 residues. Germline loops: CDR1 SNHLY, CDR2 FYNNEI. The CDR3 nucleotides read TGTGCCAGCTTTCAAGACACATACTACGAGCAGTACTTC. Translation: CASFQDTYYEQYF.

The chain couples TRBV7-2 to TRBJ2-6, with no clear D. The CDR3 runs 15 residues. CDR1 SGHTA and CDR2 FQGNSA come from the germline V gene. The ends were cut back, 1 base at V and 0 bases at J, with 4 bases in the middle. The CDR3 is CASSLEVSGANVLTF. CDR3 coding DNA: TGTGCCAGCAGCTTAGAGGTCTCTGGGGCCAACGTCCTGACTTTC. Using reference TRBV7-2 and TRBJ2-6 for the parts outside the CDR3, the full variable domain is GAGVSQSPSNKVTEKGKDVELRCDPISGHTALYWYRQSLGQGLEFLIYFQGNSAPDKSGLPSDRFSAERTGGSVSTLTIQRTQQEDSAVYLCASSLEVSGANVLTFGAGSRLTVL.

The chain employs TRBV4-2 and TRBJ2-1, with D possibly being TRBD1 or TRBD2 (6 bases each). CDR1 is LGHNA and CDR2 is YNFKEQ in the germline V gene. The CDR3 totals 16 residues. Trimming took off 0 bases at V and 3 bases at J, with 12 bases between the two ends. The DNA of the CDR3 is TGTGCCAGCAGCCAAGATCCGGGGGCCTACTACAATGAGCAGTTCTTC. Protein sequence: CASSQDPGAYYNEQFF.

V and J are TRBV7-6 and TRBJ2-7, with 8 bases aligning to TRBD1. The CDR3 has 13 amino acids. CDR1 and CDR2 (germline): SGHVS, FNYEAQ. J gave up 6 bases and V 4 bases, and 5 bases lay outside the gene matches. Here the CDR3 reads CASSSPTGGEQYF. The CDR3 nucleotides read TGTGCCAGCAGCTCACCTACAGGGGGCGAGCAGTACTTC.

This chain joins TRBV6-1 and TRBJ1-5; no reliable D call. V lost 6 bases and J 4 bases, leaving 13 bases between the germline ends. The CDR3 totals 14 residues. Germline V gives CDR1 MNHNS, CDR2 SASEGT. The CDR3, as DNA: TGTGCCAGCAGAGGAGAGACTAATAATCAGCCCCAGCATTTT. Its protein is CASRGETNNQPQHF.

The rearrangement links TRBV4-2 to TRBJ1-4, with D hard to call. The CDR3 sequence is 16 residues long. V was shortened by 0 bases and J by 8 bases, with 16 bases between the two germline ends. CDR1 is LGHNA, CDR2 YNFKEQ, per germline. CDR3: CASSQDRPRESEKLFF. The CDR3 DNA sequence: TGTGCCAGCAGCCAAGATCGGCCCCGCGAGAGCGAAAAACTGTTTTTT.

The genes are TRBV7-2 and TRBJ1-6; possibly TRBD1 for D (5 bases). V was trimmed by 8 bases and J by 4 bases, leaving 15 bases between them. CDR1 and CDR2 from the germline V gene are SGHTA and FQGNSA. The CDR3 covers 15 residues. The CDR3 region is CASSRRDGYNSPLHF. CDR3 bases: TGTGCCAGCTCGCGAAGGGACGGGTATAATTCACCCCTCCACTTT.

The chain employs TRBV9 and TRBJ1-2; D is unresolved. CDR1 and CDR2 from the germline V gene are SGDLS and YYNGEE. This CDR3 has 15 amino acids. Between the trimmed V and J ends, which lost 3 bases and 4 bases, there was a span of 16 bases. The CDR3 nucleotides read TGTGCCAGCAGCGGAACGCCCCCTAGTGGCTATGGCTACACCTTC. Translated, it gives CASSGTPPSGYGYTF.

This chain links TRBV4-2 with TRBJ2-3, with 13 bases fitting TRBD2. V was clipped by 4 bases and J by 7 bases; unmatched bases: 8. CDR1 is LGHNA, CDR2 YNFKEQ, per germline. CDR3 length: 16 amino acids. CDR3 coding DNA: TGTGCCAGCAGCCGAGGACTAGCGGGAGCGGTCAATACGCAGTATTTT. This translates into CASSRGLAGAVNTQYF.

The CDR3 DNA is TGTGCCAGCAGTGATTTTCTGACAGGGGAAACGATCTATGGCTACACCTTC. Translation: CASSDFLTGETIYGYTF. The J gene is TRBJ1-2, the V gene TRBV6-1; TRBD1 aligns across 8 bases. V shed 3 bases and J 4 bases; nucleotides not matched to a gene: 13. CDR3 size: 17 residues. Germline CDR1 MNHNS, CDR2 SASEGT.

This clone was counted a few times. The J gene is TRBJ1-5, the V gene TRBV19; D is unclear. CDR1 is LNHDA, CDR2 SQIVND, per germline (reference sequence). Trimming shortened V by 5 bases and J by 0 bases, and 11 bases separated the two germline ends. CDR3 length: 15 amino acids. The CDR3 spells CASSSTPNSNQPQHF. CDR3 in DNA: TGTGCCAGTAGTTCTACACCGAATAGCAATCAGCCCCAGCATTTT. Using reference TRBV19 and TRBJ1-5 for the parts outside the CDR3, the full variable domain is DGGITQSPKYLFRKEGQNVTLSCEQNLNHDAMYWYRQDPGQGLRLIYYSQIVNDFQKGDIAEGYSVSREKKESFPLTVTSAQKNPTAFYLCASSSTPNSNQPQHFGDGTRLSIL.

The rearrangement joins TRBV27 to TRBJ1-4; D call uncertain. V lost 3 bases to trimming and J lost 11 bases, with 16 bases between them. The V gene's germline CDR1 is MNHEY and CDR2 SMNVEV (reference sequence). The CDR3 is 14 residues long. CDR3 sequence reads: CASSFYAPKGKLFF. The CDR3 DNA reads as TGTGCCAGCAGTTTCTATGCACCGAAAGGGAAACTGTTTTTT.

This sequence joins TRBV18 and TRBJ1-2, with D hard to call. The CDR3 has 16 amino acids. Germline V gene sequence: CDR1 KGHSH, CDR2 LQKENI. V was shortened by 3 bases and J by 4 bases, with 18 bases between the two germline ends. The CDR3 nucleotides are TGTGCCAGCTCACCCACGGCGGGTTATGGATCCTATGGCTACACCTTC. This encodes CASSPTAGYGSYGYTF. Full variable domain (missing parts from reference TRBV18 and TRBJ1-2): NAGVMQNPRHLVRRRGQEARLRCSPMKGHSHVYWYRQLPEEGLKFMVYLQKENIIDESGMPKERFSAEFPKEGPSILRIQQVVRGDSAAYFCASSPTAGYGSYGYTFGSGTRLTVV.

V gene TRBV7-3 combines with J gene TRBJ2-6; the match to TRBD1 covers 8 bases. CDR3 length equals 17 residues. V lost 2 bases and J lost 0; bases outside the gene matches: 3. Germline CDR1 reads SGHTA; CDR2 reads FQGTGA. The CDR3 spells CASSLQGASSGANVLTF. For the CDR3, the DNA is TGTGCCAGCAGCTTACAGGGGGCGAGCTCTGGGGCCAACGTCCTGACTTTC.

CDR3 coding DNA: TGTGCCAGCACCATCGGCCCCGCGGGCACCTACGAGCAGTACTTC. It codes for CASTIGPAGTYEQYF. The chain is built from TRBV5-6 and TRBJ2-7; perhaps TRBD2 as D (5 bases). The CDR3 loop spans 15 amino acids. Germline assignment: CDR1 SGHDT and CDR2 YYEEEE. The germline V and J ends were trimmed by 6 bases and 2 bases, with 18 bases remaining between them.

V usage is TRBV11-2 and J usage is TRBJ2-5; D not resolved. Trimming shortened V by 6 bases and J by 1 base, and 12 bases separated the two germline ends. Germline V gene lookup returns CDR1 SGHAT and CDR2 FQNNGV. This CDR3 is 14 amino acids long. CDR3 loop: CASRDNIGQETQYF. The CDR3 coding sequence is TGTGCCAGCAGAGATAACATCGGCCAAGAGACCCAGTACTTC. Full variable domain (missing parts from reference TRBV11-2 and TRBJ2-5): EAGVAQSPRYKIIEKRQSVAFWCNPISGHATLYWYQQILGQGPKLLIQFQNNGVVDDSQLPKDRFSAERLKGVDSTLKIQPAKLEDSAVYLCASRDNIGQETQYFGPGTRLLVL.